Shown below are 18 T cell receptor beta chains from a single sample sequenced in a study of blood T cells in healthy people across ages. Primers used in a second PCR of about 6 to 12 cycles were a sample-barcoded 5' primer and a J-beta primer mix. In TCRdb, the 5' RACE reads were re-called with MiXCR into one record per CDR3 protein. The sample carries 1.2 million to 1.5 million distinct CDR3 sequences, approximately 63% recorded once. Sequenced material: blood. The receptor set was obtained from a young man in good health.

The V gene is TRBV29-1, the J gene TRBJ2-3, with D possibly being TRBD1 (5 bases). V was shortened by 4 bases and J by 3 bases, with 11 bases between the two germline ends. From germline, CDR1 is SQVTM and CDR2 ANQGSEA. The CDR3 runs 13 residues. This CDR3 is CSVVGVITDTQYF. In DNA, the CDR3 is TGCAGCGTTGTAGGGGTTATTACAGATACGCAGTATTTT.

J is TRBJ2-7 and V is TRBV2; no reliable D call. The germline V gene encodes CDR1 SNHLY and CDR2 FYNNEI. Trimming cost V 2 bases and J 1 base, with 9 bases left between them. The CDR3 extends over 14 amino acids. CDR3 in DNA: TGTGCCAGCAGTGAAATTAACAGATCCTACGAGCAGTACTTC. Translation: CASSEINRSYEQYF.

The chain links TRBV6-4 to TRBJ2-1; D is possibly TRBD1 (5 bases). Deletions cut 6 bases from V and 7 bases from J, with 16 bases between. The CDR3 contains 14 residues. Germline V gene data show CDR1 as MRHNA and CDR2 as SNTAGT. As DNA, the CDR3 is TGTGCCAGCAGCGAGACCTACTCAGGGAATGAGCAGTTCTTC. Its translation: CASSETYSGNEQFF.

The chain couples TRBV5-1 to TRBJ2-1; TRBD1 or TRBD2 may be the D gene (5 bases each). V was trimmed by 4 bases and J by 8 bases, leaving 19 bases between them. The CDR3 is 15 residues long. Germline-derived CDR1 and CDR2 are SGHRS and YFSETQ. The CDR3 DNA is TGCGCCAGCAGCACCCGTGGAGGCAGGGTCCATGAGCAGTTCTTC. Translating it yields CASSTRGGRVHEQFF.

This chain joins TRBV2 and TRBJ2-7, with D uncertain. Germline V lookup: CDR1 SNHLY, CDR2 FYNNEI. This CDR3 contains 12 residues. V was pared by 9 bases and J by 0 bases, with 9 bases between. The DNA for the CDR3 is TGTGCCAGTCACTCAGACTCCTACGAGCAGTACTTC. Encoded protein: CASHSDSYEQYF.

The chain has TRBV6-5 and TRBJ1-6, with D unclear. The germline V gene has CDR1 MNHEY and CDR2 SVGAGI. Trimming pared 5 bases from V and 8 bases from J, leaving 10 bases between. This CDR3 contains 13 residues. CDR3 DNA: TGTGCCAGCAGTAGGGCGCGGGATTCACCCCTCCACTTT. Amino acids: CASSRARDSPLHF.

CDR3 nucleotide sequence: TGTGCCAGCTCGGCCGACAATGAGCAGTTCTTC. This codes for CASSADNEQFF. The rearrangement uses TRBV15 and TRBJ2-1; the D is unclear. V was pared by 10 bases and J by 5 bases, with 9 bases between. Germline V gene data show CDR1 as LNHNV and CDR2 as YYDKDF (reference sequence). This CDR3 is 11 amino acids long.

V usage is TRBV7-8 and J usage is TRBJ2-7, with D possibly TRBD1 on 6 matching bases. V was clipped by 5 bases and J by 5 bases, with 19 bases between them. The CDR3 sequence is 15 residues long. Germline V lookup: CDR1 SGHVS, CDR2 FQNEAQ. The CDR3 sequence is CASSRNPTGIDEQYF. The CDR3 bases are TGTGCCAGCAGCCGAAACCCCACAGGGATCGACGAGCAGTACTTC.

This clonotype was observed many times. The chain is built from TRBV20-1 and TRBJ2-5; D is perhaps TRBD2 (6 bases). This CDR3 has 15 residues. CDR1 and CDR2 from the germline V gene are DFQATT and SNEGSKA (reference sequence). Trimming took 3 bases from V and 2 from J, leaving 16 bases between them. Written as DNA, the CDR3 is TGCAGTGCTAGGAACCTAGCGAACCAACAAGAGACCCAGTACTTC. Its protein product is CSARNLANQQETQYF.

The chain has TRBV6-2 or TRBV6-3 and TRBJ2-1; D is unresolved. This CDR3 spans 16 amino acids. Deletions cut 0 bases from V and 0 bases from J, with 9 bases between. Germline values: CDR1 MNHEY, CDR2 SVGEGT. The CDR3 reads CASSYSSESSYNEQFF. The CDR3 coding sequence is TGTGCCAGCAGTTACTCTTCCGAGAGCTCCTACAATGAGCAGTTCTTC.

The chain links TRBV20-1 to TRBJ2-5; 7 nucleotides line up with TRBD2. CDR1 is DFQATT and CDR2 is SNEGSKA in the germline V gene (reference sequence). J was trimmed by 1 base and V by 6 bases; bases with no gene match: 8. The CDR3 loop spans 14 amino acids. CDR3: CSARTSQGQETQYF. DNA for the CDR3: TGCAGTGCCAGGACTAGTCAAGGCCAAGAGACCCAGTACTTC.

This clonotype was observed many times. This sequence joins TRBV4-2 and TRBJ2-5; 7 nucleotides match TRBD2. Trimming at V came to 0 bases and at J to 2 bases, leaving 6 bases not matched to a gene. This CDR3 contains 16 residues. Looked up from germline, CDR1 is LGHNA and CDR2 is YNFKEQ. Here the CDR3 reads CASSQDLGSGQETQYF. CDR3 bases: TGTGCCAGCAGCCAAGACTTGGGTAGCGGGCAAGAGACCCAGTACTTC.

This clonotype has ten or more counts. This CDR3 is CASSTGDEQYF. DNA for the CDR3: TGTGCCAGCAGTACAGGGGACGAGCAGTACTTC. V usage is TRBV27 and J usage is TRBJ2-7, with 7 positions matching TRBD1. CDR1 MNHEY and CDR2 SMNVEV come from the germline V gene (reference sequence). The V gene end was trimmed by 5 bases and the J gene end by 5 bases; junction bases not matched to a gene: 0. The CDR3 has 11 amino acids.

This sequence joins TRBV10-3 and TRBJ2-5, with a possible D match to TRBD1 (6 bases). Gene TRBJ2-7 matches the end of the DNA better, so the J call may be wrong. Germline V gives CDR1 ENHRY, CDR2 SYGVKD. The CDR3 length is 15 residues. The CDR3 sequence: CAISEGPGVQYEQYF. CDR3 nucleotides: TGTGCCATCAGTGAGGGGCCAGGGGTTCAATACGAGCAGTACTTC.

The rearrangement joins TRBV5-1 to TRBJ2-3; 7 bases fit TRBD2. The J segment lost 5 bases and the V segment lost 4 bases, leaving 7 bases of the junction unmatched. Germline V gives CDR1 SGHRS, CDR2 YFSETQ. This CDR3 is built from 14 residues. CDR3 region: CASSPAGGGDTQYF. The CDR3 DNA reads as TGCGCCAGCAGCCCCGCGGGCGGGGGAGATACGCAGTATTTT.

The CDR3 here is CASSLTSVETDTQYF. CDR3 nucleotides: TGTGCCAGCAGCTTGACTAGCGTCGAAACAGATACGCAGTATTTT. J is TRBJ2-3 and V is TRBV7-2; 8 nucleotides agree with TRBD2. With V trimmed by 3 bases and J by 3 bases, 5 bases remained unmatched. Germline V gene data show CDR1 as SGHTA and CDR2 as FQGNSA. The CDR3 extends over 15 amino acids.

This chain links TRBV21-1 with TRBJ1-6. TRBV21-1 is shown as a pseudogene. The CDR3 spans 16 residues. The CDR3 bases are TGTGCCAGCAGCAGCAGGTTATTCTCCTATAATTCACCCCTCCACTTT. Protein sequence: CASSSRLFSYNSPLHF.

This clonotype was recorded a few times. CDR3 protein: CASSLWASPPYEQYF. CDR3 in DNA: TGTGCCAGCAGTTTATGGGCGTCACCGCCCTACGAGCAGTACTTC. The rearrangement links TRBV27 to TRBJ2-7; D remains unclear. The CDR3 totals 15 residues. V was shortened by 1 base and J by 2 bases, with 12 bases between the two germline ends. Germline CDR1 is MNHEY and CDR2 is SMNVEV (reference sequence).